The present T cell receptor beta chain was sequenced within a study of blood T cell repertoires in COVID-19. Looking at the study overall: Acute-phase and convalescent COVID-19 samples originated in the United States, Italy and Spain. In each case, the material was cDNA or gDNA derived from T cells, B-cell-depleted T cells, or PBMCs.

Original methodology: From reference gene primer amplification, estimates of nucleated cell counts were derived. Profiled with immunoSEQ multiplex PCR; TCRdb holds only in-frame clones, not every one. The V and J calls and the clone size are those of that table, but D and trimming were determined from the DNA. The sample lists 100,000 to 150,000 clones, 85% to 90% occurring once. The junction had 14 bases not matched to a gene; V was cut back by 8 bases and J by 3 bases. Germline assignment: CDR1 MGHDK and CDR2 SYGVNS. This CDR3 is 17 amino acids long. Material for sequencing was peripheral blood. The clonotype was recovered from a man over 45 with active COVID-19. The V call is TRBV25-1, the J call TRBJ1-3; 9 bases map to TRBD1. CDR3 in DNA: TGTGCCAGCGGGCAACCCGGGACAGGGATCGGTGGAAACACCATATATTTT. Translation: CASGQPGTGIGGNTIYF. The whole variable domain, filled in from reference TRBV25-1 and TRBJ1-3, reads EADIYQTPRYLVIGTGKKITLECSQTMGHDKMYWYQQDPGMELHLIHYSYGVNSTEKGDLSSESTVSRIRTEHFPLTLESARPSHTSQYLCASGQPGTGIGGNTIYFGEGSWLTVV.